The rows below give T cell receptor beta chains drawn from one sample of a study of sequential checkpoint blockade in melanoma. Assay: immunoSEQ multiplex PCR; the TCRdb copy retains only in-frame clones and omits some. The profile shows about 12,000 clones, about 25% of them singletons. The starting material was tumor tissue (inferred from file names), obtained from a patient given nivolumab and ipilimumab in sequence. These receptors were collected from a human donor with melanoma. CDR3s include the opening cysteine and the closing phenylalanine or tryptophan. The D gene is left open where the match is weak. The size of a clone is reported for some rows only, either as once, few or many, or as a class for expanded clones.

J: TRBJ2-5; V: TRBV28; D: TRBD1; size: NA; DNA: TGTGCCAGCAGTATCGAAACAGGGGTGGGGGAGACCCAGTACTTC; CDR3: CASSIETGVGETQYF
J: TRBJ2-6; V: TRBV19; D: NA; size: NA; DNA: TGTGCCAGTAATAACGGGGCCAACGTCCTGACTTTC; CDR3: CASNNGANVLTF
J: TRBJ2-1; V: TRBV14; D: TRBD2; size: few; DNA: TGTGCCAGCAGCCCGACTAGCGGGGGGGCCAATGAGCAGTTCTTC; CDR3: CASSPTSGGANEQFF
J: TRBJ2-6; V: TRBV6-8; D: TRBD1; size: medium-sized; DNA: TGTGCCAGGGGTCAGGGGGCTGGGGCCAACGTCCTGACTTTC; CDR3: CARGQGAGANVLTF
J: TRBJ1-4; V: TRBV19; D: TRBD1; size: NA; DNA: TGTGCCAGCCGCCGGACAGGGGGTTCTGAAAAACTGTTTTTT; CDR3: CASRRTGGSEKLFF
J: TRBJ2-7; V: TRBV11-3; D: TRBD2; size: few; DNA: TGTGCCAGCAGCTTAGTTGGTCTAGCGGGGGGCCGTTACGAGCAGTACTTC; CDR3: CASSLVGLAGGRYEQYF
J: TRBJ2-1; V: TRBV19; D: TRBD1; size: NA; DNA: TGTGCCAGTAGTATAGATCCCGCCGGGACAGGGGTTAATGAGCAGTTCTTC; CDR3: CASSIDPAGTGVNEQFF
J: TRBJ2-7; V: TRBV6-8; D: NA; size: many; DNA: TGTGCCAGCAGTTCAACAGGGTTCTCGCGCTACGAGCAGTACTTC; CDR3: CASSSTGFSRYEQYF
J: TRBJ1-1; V: TRBV6-8; D: NA; size: few; DNA: TGTGCCAGCAGTGACTCATGGGGGACTGAAGCTTTCTTT; CDR3: CASSDSWGTEAFF
J: TRBJ2-5; V: TRBV6-8; D: TRBD1; size: medium-sized; DNA: TGTGCCAGCAGCCCCCGGGACAGGCGCCAAGAGACCCAGTACTTC; CDR3: CASSPRDRRQETQYF
J: TRBJ1-2; V: TRBV28; D: TRBD1; size: many; DNA: TGTGCCAGCAGTTTAGACGGCAGGGGGTCAGGCTACACCTTC; CDR3: CASSLDGRGSGYTF
J: TRBJ1-1; V: TRBV7-1; D: NA; size: few; DNA: TGTGCCAGCAGCTCCCCCTTAACTTGGGAACCCAGCAAATCACAGAACACTGAAGCTTTCTTT; CDR3: CASSSPLTWEPSKSQNTEAFF
J: TRBJ2-3; V: TRBV11-3; D: TRBD1; size: few; DNA: TGTGCCAGCAGCAGGGGGCCGGGAACATACACAGATACGCAGTATTTT; CDR3: CASSRGPGTYTDTQYF
J: TRBJ2-3; V: TRBV9; D: NA; size: few; DNA: TGTGCCAGCAGCCCCCGGACATACGCCGCTCCCTTGACGCAGTATTTT; CDR3: CASSPRTYAAPLTQYF
J: TRBJ1-2; V: TRBV28; D: NA; size: few; DNA: TGTGCCAGCAGTTTGGGGGGTCTAGGTTATGGCTACACCTTC; CDR3: CASSLGGLGYGYTF
J: TRBJ1-1; V: TRBV7-7; D: NA; size: NA; DNA: TGTGCCAGCAGCCAAGATCTCCGGGGGTCGGGCACTGAAGCTTTCTTT; CDR3: CASSQDLRGSGTEAFF
J: TRBJ2-1; V: TRBV14; D: TRBD1; size: once; DNA: TGTGCCATCATGGGACAGGGCTTCTTCAATGAGCAGTTCTTC; CDR3: CAIMGQGFFNEQFF
J: TRBJ1-5; V: TRBV2; D: NA; size: few; DNA: TGTGCCAGCAGGAGGGGCCTTAGCAATCAGCCCCAGCATTTT; CDR3: CASRRGLSNQPQHF
J: TRBJ2-7; V: TRBV5-1; D: NA; size: NA; DNA: TGCGCCAGCAGCTTCACAGGGATCCCCGAGGACGAGCAGTACTTC; CDR3: CASSFTGIPEDEQYF
J: TRBJ2-7; V: TRBV23-1; D: TRBD1; size: NA; DNA: TGCGCCAGCAGTCATTCGACAGGGGACGAGCAGTACTTC; CDR3: CASSHSTGDEQYF
J: TRBJ2-5; V: TRBV25-1; D: TRBD2; size: NA; DNA: TGTGCCAGCGAGACTAGCGGGGGCCTGGGGAAGTACTTC; CDR3: CASETSGGLGKYF
J: TRBJ2-3; V: TRBV6-8; D: TRBD2; size: few; DNA: TGTGCCATCACGGCGGGGGGCCCAGATACGCAGTATTTT; CDR3: CAITAGGPDTQYF
J: TRBJ2-3; V: TRBV11-3; D: TRBD2; size: many; DNA: TGTGCCAGCAGCTCCCTCCTCTCGACTAGCCTCACAGATACGCAGTATTTT; CDR3: CASSSLLSTSLTDTQYF
J: TRBJ1-1; V: TRBV18; D: TRBD1; size: NA; DNA: TGTGCCAGCTCACCACCCAAGGCAGGGGGCGGTGAAGCTTTCTTT; CDR3: CASSPPKAGGGEAFF
J: TRBJ2-1; V: TRBV10-2; D: NA; size: NA; DNA: TGCGCCAGCAGCTATGTGCTTAGGGATGAGCAGTTCTTC; CDR3: CASSYVLRDEQFF
J: TRBJ2-3; V: TRBV11-3; D: NA; size: medium-sized; DNA: TGTGCCAGCAGCCCCCTTACCCGGAGCACAGATACGCAGTATTTT; CDR3: CASSPLTRSTDTQYF
J: TRBJ1-2; V: TRBV11-3; D: NA; size: few; DNA: TGTGCCAGCAGCTTAACCAGGGGCGATCCATACTATGGCTACACCTTC; CDR3: CASSLTRGDPYYGYTF
J: TRBJ2-2; V: TRBV19; D: NA; size: NA; DNA: TGTGCCAGTAGTATCGGCCCTATCACCGGGGAGCTGTTTTTT; CDR3: CASSIGPITGELFF
J: TRBJ1-5; V: TRBV7-8; D: NA; size: few; DNA: TGTGCCAGCAGCTTGGATCCGCAGGGCAATCAGCCCCAGCATTTT; CDR3: CASSLDPQGNQPQHF
J: TRBJ1-3; V: TRBV28; D: NA; size: NA; DNA: TGTGCCAGCTCCCCCCCCTACCAGGGAGGAAACACCATATATTTT; CDR3: CASSPPYQGGNTIYF
J: TRBJ1-1; V: TRBV2; D: TRBD1; size: few; DNA: TGTGCCAGCAGCCCCCGGGACAGGGAGACTGAAGCTTTCTTT; CDR3: CASSPRDRETEAFF
J: TRBJ2-1; V: TRBV7-5; D: NA; size: NA; DNA: TGTGCCAGCAGCTTAGAACTAGCGGGGGTATACAATGAGCAGTTCTTC; CDR3: CASSLELAGVYNEQFF
J: TRBJ1-3; V: TRBV11-3; D: NA; size: NA; DNA: TGTGCCAGCAGCTCAGTGGGGGCCGGAAACACCATATATTTT; CDR3: CASSSVGAGNTIYF
J: TRBJ1-1; V: TRBV29-1; D: NA; size: few; DNA: TGCAGCGTTGAAAAAGAGGTCCCTGAAGCTTTCTTT; CDR3: CSVEKEVPEAFF
J: TRBJ2-5; V: TRBV6-1; D: NA; size: many; DNA: TGTGCCAGCAGTGAAGCTGAACCCGTCCAGTACTTC; CDR3: CASSEAEPVQYF
J: TRBJ1-1; V: TRBV11-3; D: NA; size: many; DNA: TGTGCCAGCAGCTTAGGGGAGACGTGGATACAGAACACTGAAGCTTTCTTT; CDR3: CASSLGETWIQNTEAFF
J: TRBJ2-7; V: TRBV11-1; D: TRBD1; size: few; DNA: TGTGCCAGCAGCTCCCTCCGGACAGGGGGAACCTACGAGCAGTACTTC; CDR3: CASSSLRTGGTYEQYF
J: TRBJ1-1; V: TRBV19; D: TRBD1; size: NA; DNA: TGTGCCAGTAGTATGCGCCTCTTTTTACAGGGGTTCGCTGAAGCTTTCTTT; CDR3: CASSMRLFLQGFAEAFF
J: TRBJ1-1; V: TRBV14; D: NA; size: NA; DNA: TGTGCCAGCAGCCAAGAGGGAACGAGGAACACTGAAGCTTTCTTT; CDR3: CASSQEGTRNTEAFF
J: TRBJ2-5; V: TRBV10-1; D: NA; size: medium-sized; DNA: TGCGCCAGCAGTGTCGTGGGGACCCAGTACTTC; CDR3: CASSVVGTQYF
J: TRBJ2-7; V: TRBV6-8; D: NA; size: few; DNA: TGTGCCAGCAGTTCGGGGGCAGGCAACGAGCAGTACTTC; CDR3: CASSSGAGNEQYF
J: TRBJ2-2; V: TRBV6-7; D: TRBD2; size: NA; DNA: TGTGCCAGCAGCCCAGCGGGGGGCATCACCGGGGAGCTGTTTTTT; CDR3: CASSPAGGITGELFF
J: TRBJ1-2; V: TRBV19; D: TRBD1; size: NA; DNA: TGTGCCAGTAGTATTACCCCAACAGGGGACTATGGCTACACCTTC; CDR3: CASSITPTGDYGYTF